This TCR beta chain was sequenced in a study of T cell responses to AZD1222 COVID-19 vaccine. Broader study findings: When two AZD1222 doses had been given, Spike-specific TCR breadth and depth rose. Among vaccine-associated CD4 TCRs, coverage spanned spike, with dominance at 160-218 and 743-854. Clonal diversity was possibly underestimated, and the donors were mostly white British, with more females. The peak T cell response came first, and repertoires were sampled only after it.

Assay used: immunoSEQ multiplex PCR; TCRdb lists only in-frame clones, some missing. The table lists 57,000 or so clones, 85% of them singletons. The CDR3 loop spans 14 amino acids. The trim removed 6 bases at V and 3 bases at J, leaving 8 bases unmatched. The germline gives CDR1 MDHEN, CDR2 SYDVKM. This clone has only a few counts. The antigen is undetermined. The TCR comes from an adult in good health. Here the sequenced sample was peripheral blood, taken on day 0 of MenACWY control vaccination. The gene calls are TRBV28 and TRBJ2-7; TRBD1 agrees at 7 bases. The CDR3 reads CASSLTGTDYEQYF. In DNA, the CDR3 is TGTGCCAGCAGCCTCACCGGGACAGACTACGAGCAGTACTTC.